The present TCR beta chain was sequenced within a study of PD-1 blockade in mismatch repair-deficient tumors. The wider study: Enrolled about 2013-2017, patients had progressing, pretreated mismatch repair-deficient cancers of about a dozen types. Study-level findings and limits: After pembrolizumab, tumor-resident clones rose rapidly, then generally contracted before radiologic responses.

A remark on this clone: The antigen is undetermined.

Every patient had mismatch repair deficiency by PCR or immunohistochemistry. Three pembrolizumab responders had their TCRs sequenced. Only in-frame clones appear in the TCRdb table, and some are missing; sequencing was by immunoSEQ multiplex PCR. The repertoire has about 38,000 clones, approximately 81% of them found once; the top ten carry under 5%. The material was peripheral blood, obtained 76 weeks after starting pembrolizumab. The origin of this receptor is an adult with mismatch repair-deficient cancer.

CDR3 nucleotides: TGTGCCAGTAGTATAAGCGGGAGTTTCTCCGGGGAGCTGTTTTTT. This codes for CASSISGSFSGELFF. The chain is built from TRBV19 and TRBJ2-2, with 8 bases that match TRBD2. Germline trimming cut 2 bases from V and 6 bases from J; bases unmatched to any gene: 5. The CDR3 runs 15 residues. Germline V gene sequence: CDR1 LNHDA, CDR2 SQIVND (reference sequence).